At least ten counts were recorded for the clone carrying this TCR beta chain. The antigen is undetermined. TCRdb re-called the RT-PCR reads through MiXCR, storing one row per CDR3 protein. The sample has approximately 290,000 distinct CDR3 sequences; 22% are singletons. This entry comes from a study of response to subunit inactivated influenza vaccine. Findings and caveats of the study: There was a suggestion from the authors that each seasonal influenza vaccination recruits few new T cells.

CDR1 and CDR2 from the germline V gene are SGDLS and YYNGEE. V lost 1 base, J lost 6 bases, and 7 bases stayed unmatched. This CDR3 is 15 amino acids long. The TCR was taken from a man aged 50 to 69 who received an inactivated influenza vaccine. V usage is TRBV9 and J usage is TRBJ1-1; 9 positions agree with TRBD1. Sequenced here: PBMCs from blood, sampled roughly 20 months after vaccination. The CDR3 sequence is CASSVFDRGAPEAFF. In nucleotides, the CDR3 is TGTGCCAGCAGCGTATTCGACAGGGGGGCCCCTGAAGCTTTCTTT.